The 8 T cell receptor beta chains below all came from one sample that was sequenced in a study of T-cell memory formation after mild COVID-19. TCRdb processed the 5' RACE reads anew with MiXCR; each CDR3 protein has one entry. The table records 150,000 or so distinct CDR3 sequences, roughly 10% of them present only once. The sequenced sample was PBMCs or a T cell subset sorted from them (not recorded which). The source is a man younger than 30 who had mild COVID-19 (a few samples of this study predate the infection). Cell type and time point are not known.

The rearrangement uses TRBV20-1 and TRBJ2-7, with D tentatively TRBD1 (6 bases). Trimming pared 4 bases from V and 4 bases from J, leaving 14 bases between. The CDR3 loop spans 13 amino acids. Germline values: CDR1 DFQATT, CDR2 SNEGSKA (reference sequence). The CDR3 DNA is TGCAGTGCTACTCTCAGGGGAAGGTACGAGCAGTACTTC. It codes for CSATLRGRYEQYF.

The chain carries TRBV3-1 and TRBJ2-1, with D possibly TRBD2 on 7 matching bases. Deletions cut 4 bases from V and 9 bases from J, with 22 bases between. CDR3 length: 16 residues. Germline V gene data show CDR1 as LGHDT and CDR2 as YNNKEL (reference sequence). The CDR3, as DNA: TGTGCCAGCAGCCGGCGAGGGGGGGGCGTCGGGTCTGAGCAGTTCTTC. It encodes CASSRRGGGVGSEQFF.

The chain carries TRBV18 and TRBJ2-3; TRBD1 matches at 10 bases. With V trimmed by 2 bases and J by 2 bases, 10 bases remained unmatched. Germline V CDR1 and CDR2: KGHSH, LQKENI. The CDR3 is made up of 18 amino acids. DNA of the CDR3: TGTGCCAGCTCACCATCGACGGGACAGGGGCGCCTCACAGATACGCAGTATTTT. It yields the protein CASSPSTGQGRLTDTQYF.

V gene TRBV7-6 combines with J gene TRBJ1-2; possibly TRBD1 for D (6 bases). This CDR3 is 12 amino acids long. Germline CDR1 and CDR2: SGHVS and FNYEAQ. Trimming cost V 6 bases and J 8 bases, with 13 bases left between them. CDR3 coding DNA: TGTGCCAGCAGTCCAGGGGTTGGAGGCTACACCTTC. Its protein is CASSPGVGGYTF. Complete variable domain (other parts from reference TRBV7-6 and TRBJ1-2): GAGVSQSPRYKVTKRGQDVALRCDPISGHVSLYWYRQALGQGPEFLTYFNYEAQQDKSGLPNDRFSAERPEGSISTLTIQRTEQRDSAMYRCASSPGVGGYTFGSGTRLTVV.

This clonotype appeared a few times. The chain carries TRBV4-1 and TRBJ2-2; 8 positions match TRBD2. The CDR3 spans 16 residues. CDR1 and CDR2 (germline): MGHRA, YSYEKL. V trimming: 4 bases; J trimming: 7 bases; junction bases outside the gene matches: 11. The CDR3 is CASSRRERGTIGELFF. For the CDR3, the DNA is TGCGCCAGCAGCCGAAGGGAGCGGGGGACTATCGGGGAGCTGTTTTTT.

CDR3 sequence reads: CSVRQGGYEQYF. In DNA form, the CDR3 reads TGCAGCGTTCGCCAGGGCGGCTACGAGCAGTACTTC. V usage is TRBV29-1 and J usage is TRBJ2-7; the D gene is possibly TRBD1 (5 bases). The CDR3 length is 12 residues. Trimming pared 5 bases from V and 3 bases from J, leaving 11 bases between. Germline lookup yields CDR1 SQVTM and CDR2 ANQGSEA.

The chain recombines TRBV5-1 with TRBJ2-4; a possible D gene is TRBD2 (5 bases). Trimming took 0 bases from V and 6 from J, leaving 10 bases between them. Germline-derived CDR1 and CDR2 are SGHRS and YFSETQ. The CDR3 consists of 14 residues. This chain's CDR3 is CASSLGGEGNIQYF. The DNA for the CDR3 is TGCGCCAGCAGCTTGGGGGGAGAGGGAAACATTCAGTACTTC. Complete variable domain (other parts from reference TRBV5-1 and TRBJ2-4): KAGVTQTPRYLIKTRGQQVTLSCSPISGHRSVSWYQQTPGQGLQFLFEYFSETQRNKGNFPGRFSGRQFSNSRSEMNVSTLELGDSALYLCASSLGGEGNIQYFGAGTRLSVL.

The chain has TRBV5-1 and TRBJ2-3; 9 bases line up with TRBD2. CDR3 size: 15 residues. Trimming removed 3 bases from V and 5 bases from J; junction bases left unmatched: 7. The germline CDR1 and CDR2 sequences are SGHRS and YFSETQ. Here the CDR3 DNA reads TGCGCCAGCAGCTATAGCGGGGGTATGGGAGATACGCAGTATTTT. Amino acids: CASSYSGGMGDTQYF.